These 27 T cell receptor beta chains were sequenced from one sample in a study of cytomegalovirus exposure and HLA in healthy donors. Amplification used 60 Vbeta primers and 13 Jbeta primers. Produced via immunoSEQ multiplex PCR; TCRdb's table is partial and in-frame only. Of about 160,000 clones in the sample, around four fifths were seen once. What was sequenced was PBMCs. These receptors originate from a man in his late teens or twenties in good health and CMV-seronegative.

This chain links TRBV25-1 with TRBJ2-7; TRBD2 agrees at 7 bases. V lost 4 bases to trimming and J lost 4 bases; unmatched junction nucleotides: 7. Germline CDR1 and CDR2: MGHDK and SYGVNS. This CDR3 has 14 residues. For the CDR3, the DNA is TGTGCCAGCAGTGTGGGCGGGAGCGGTTACGAGCAGTACTTC. Residues: CASSVGGSGYEQYF.

The chain uses TRBV2 and TRBJ2-5; perhaps TRBD1 as D (5 bases). Trimming cost V 5 bases and J 4 bases, with 5 bases left between them. The CDR3 length is 11 residues. From germline, CDR1 is SNHLY and CDR2 FYNNEI. CDR3 sequence: CASSRGETQYF. The CDR3, as DNA: TGTGCCAGCAGTAGGGGAGAGACCCAGTACTTC.

This clone showed up just once. The chain carries TRBV5-4 and TRBJ2-5; possible D gene TRBD1, 5 bases. The J call may be faulty, since TRBJ2-7 better matches the DNA end. Per the germline V gene, CDR1 is SGHNT and CDR2 is YYREEE (reference sequence). CDR3 length equals 15 residues. CDR3 sequence reads: CASSRLGDPEYEQYF. CDR3 DNA: TGTGCCAGCAGCCGTCTAGGGGATCCTGAATACGAGCAGTACTTC.

The chain recombines TRBV28 with TRBJ2-1, with 12 positions matching TRBD2. This CDR3 region has 15 residues. Germline V lookup: CDR1 MDHEN, CDR2 SYDVKM. J gave up 3 bases and V 5 bases, and 2 bases lay outside the gene matches. This chain's CDR3 is CASSPGLAGYNEQFF. CDR3 DNA: TGTGCCAGCAGTCCGGGACTAGCGGGCTACAATGAGCAGTTCTTC.

V is TRBV4-1 and J is TRBJ1-6; 9 nucleotides line up with TRBD1. Germline V lookup: CDR1 MGHRA, CDR2 YSYEKL. This CDR3 spans 17 amino acids. Germline trimming cut 2 bases from V and 8 bases from J; bases unmatched to any gene: 10. The CDR3 loop is CASSQRTGQGNDSPLHF. DNA for the CDR3: TGCGCCAGCAGCCAACGAACTGGACAGGGGAACGATTCACCCCTCCACTTT.

This chain connects TRBV6-6 to TRBJ2-7; 11 bases match TRBD2. Looked up from germline, CDR1 is MNHNY and CDR2 is SVGAGI (reference sequence). The J segment lost 2 bases and the V segment lost 2 bases, leaving 5 bases of the junction unmatched. The CDR3 consists of 16 residues. The CDR3 coding sequence is TGTGCCAGCAGTTACCGTGGTAGCGGGAGGGCCTACGAGCAGTACTTC. This codes for CASSYRGSGRAYEQYF.

Points on this clone: The germline gene is not matched at one end of the junction; a read error may be the cause. This rearrangement joins TRBV30 to TRBJ2-2, with D possibly matching TRBD2 (5 bases). Looked up from germline, CDR1 is GTSNPN and CDR2 is SVGIG (reference sequence). The CDR3 is made up of 12 amino acids. The CDR3 nucleotides are TGTGCCTGGACCCGCGGGCACCGGGGAGCTGTTTTT. Its protein product is CAWTRGHRGAVF. Filled out from reference TRBV30 and TRBJ2-2, the complete variable domain reads SQTIHQWPATLVQPVGSPLSLECTVEGTSNPNLYWYRQAAGRGLQLLFYSVGIGQISSEVPQNLSASRPQDRQFILSSKKLLLSDSGFYLCAWTRGHRGAVFGEGSRLTVL.

The J gene is TRBJ1-1, the V gene TRBV5-1; possible D gene TRBD1, 6 bases. Trimming left V 4 bases short and J 1 base short, with 11 bases between. CDR3 size: 14 residues. Germline CDR1 and CDR2: SGHRS and YFSETQ. The CDR3 sequence is CASSTGHPNTEAFF. The CDR3 nucleotides are TGCGCCAGCAGCACGGGACACCCGAACACTGAAGCTTTCTTT. The full variable domain, with the rest looked up from reference TRBV5-1 and TRBJ1-1, is KAGVTQTPRYLIKTRGQQVTLSCSPISGHRSVSWYQQTPGQGLQFLFEYFSETQRNKGNFPGRFSGRQFSNSRSEMNVSTLELGDSALYLCASSTGHPNTEAFFGQGTRLTVV.

The chain recombines TRBV28 with TRBJ1-5, with 7 bases fitting TRBD1. Trimming cost V 3 bases and J 3 bases; bases outside gene matches: 20. The CDR3 length is 20 residues. Germline V gene lookup returns CDR1 MDHEN and CDR2 SYDVKM. The CDR3 here is CASSFSFSRSTGPPNQPQHF. The CDR3 bases are TGTGCCAGCAGTTTCTCCTTCAGCCGGTCGACAGGGCCCCCCAATCAGCCCCAGCATTTT. Full variable domain (outside the CDR3, taken from reference TRBV28 and TRBJ1-5): DVKVTQSSRYLVKRTGEKVFLECVQDMDHENMFWYRQDPGLGLRLIYFSYDVKMKEKGDIPEGYSVSREKKERFSLILESASTNQTSMYLCASSFSFSRSTGPPNQPQHFGDGTRLSIL.

The rearrangement links TRBV7-9 to TRBJ1-2; 9 nucleotides match TRBD1. The CDR3 spans 16 residues. The V gene's germline CDR1 is SEHNR and CDR2 FQNEAQ (reference sequence). Trimming cost V 5 bases and J 6 bases; bases outside gene matches: 13. The CDR3 reads CASSPRGTGKADGYTF. DNA of the CDR3: TGTGCCAGCAGCCCTAGAGGGACAGGGAAGGCTGATGGCTACACCTTC.

This clone has a single count. At one boundary the junction diverges from the germline segment, which might be a read error. This chain links TRBV6-1 with TRBJ1-3, with TRBD1 identical over 8 bases. Germline CDR1 reads MNHNS; CDR2 reads SASEGT. This CDR3 has 17 residues. The CDR3 loop reads CAGSEAWTGQARNTIYF. The CDR3 DNA reads as TGTGCCGGCAGTGAAGCGTGGACAGGGCAGGCTCGAAACACCATATATTTT.

This rearrangement joins TRBV4-3 to TRBJ2-3, with TRBD2 identical over 7 bases. The CDR3 has 21 residues. Germline-derived CDR1 and CDR2 are LGHNA and YSLEER. V shed 3 bases, J shed 2 bases, and the junction held 23 bases outside the gene matches. CDR3 bases: TGCGCCAGCAGCCACCTAGATTGGGCGCGTATGGCGGGGGTGACCACAGATACGCAGTATTTT. It translates to CASSHLDWARMAGVTTDTQYF.

This chain links TRBV7-2 with TRBJ2-7, with unresolved D. The ends were cut back, 1 base at V and 6 bases at J, with 7 bases in the middle. The CDR3 is 12 residues long. From germline, CDR1 is SGHTA and CDR2 FQGNSA. CDR3 in amino acids: CASSLEFGEQYF. For the CDR3, the DNA is TGTGCCAGCAGCTTAGAATTCGGCGAGCAGTACTTC.

V gene TRBV28 combines with J gene TRBJ2-2, with D tentatively TRBD1 (6 bases). The germline V and J ends were trimmed by 4 bases and 6 bases, with 9 bases remaining between them. CDR1 and CDR2 from the germline V gene are MDHEN and SYDVKM. The CDR3 contains 13 residues. CDR3 nucleotides: TGTGCCAGCAGTTCGTGGACAGCCGGGGAGCTGTTTTTT. Encoded protein: CASSSWTAGELFF.

This sequence joins TRBV6-1 and TRBJ2-7; tentatively, D is TRBD1 (5 bases). The CDR3 sequence is 15 residues long. Per the germline V gene, CDR1 is MNHNS and CDR2 is SASEGT. V shed 6 bases and J shed 1 base, with 16 bases lying between them. DNA of the CDR3: TGTGCCAGCAGCGGACCCCCGACAGAGTCCTACGAGCAGTACTTC. It is translated as CASSGPPTESYEQYF.

The V gene is TRBV2, the J gene TRBJ1-6, with 7 bases identical to TRBD1. V dropped 6 bases and J dropped 0; count of bases not matched to a gene: 2. Germline CDR1 is SNHLY and CDR2 is FYNNEI. The CDR3 is 15 amino acids. The CDR3 region has the DNA TGTGCCAGCAGGACAGGGAGCTCCTATAATTCACCCCTCCACTTT. Protein: CASRTGSSYNSPLHF.

The CDR3 nucleotides read TGTGCCAGCAGAGCAGGCACCTTGGATACGCAGTATTTT. Its translation: CASRAGTLDTQYF. The chain links TRBV28 to TRBJ2-3, with no clear D. The germline CDR1 and CDR2 sequences are MDHEN and SYDVKM. This CDR3 has 13 amino acids. V shed 6 bases and J shed 6 bases, with 13 bases lying between them.

The V gene is TRBV30, the J gene TRBJ2-7; TRBD2 is a possible D gene (7 bases). Trimming removed 1 base at V and 4 bases at J, with 14 bases between. Germline CDR1 is GTSNPN and CDR2 is SVGIG (reference sequence). The length of the CDR3 is 14 residues. DNA for the CDR3: TGTGCCTGGAGTGGCCGGGGGGCTGGATACGAGCAGTACTTC. Its protein is CAWSGRGAGYEQYF. The entire variable domain, with the rest obtained from reference TRBV30 and TRBJ2-7, is as follows: SQTIHQWPATLVQPVGSPLSLECTVEGTSNPNLYWYRQAAGRGLQLLFYSVGIGQISSEVPQNLSASRPQDRQFILSSKKLLLSDSGFYLCAWSGRGAGYEQYFGPGTRLTVT.

V usage is TRBV5-6 and J usage is TRBJ2-2; 7 nucleotides line up with TRBD2. With 4 bases clipped from V and 7 bases from J, the junction kept 4 bases outside the gene matches. The CDR3 extends over 13 amino acids. CDR1 and CDR2 (germline): SGHDT, YYEEEE. The CDR3 is CASSGGVDGELFF. CDR3 DNA: TGTGCCAGCAGCGGGGGGGTAGACGGGGAGCTGTTTTTT.

The chain couples TRBV5-4 to TRBJ2-5; no clear D gene. The germline V and J ends were trimmed by 1 base and 5 bases, with 6 bases remaining between them. Germline V gene data show CDR1 as SGHNT and CDR2 as YYREEE (reference sequence). The CDR3 is made up of 12 amino acids. CDR3 amino acids: CASSLLAETQYF. The CDR3 DNA reads TGTGCCAGCAGCTTGTTGGCCGAGACCCAGTACTTC. The full variable domain, its missing parts supplied by reference TRBV5-4 and TRBJ2-5, is ETGVTQSPTHLIKTRGQQVTLRCSSQSGHNTVSWYQQALGQGPQFIFQYYREEENGRGNFPPRFSGLQFPNYSSELNVNALELDDSALYLCASSLLAETQYFGPGTRLLVL.

This chain uses TRBV18 with TRBJ2-7; TRBD1 matches at 7 bases. Germline V gene lookup returns CDR1 KGHSH and CDR2 LQKENI. The CDR3 contains 15 residues. Unmatched junction bases numbered 13, after V lost 6 bases and J lost 5 bases. The CDR3 protein is CASSEGGTVYNEQYF. The DNA of the CDR3 is TGTGCCAGCTCCGAGGGTGGGACAGTTTACAACGAGCAGTACTTC.

This chain uses TRBV7-2 with TRBJ2-5, with D perhaps matching TRBD2 (5 bases). V lost 5 bases, J lost 2 bases, and 12 bases lay in between. The CDR3 consists of 14 residues. Germline CDR1 is SGHTA and CDR2 is FQGNSA. The CDR3: CASSQRTGQETQYF. CDR3 sequence (DNA): TGTGCCAGCAGCCAAAGGACGGGGCAAGAGACCCAGTACTTC.

This chain joins TRBV28 and TRBJ1-3, with 9 bases matching TRBD1. Germline CDR1 is MDHEN and CDR2 is SYDVKM. J gave up 3 bases and V 5 bases, and 8 bases lay outside the gene matches. The CDR3 consists of 16 residues. The CDR3 spells CASSQPRTGDGNTIYF. The CDR3 DNA reads TGTGCCAGCAGTCAGCCGAGGACAGGGGATGGAAACACCATATATTTT.

The V gene is TRBV5-1, the J gene TRBJ1-4; possible D gene TRBD1, 6 bases. The germline gives CDR1 SGHRS, CDR2 YFSETQ. CDR3 length: 15 residues. The V and J ends lost 1 base and 4 bases respectively, with 11 bases between them. CDR3 sequence reads: CASSLLEQGNEKLFF. In nucleotides, the CDR3 is TGCGCCAGCAGCTTGTTGGAACAGGGTAATGAAAAACTGTTTTTT.

The chain is built from TRBV27 and TRBJ2-5; 7 bases agree with TRBD1. CDR1 MNHEY and CDR2 SMNVEV come from the germline V gene (reference sequence). The V gene end was trimmed by 2 bases and the J gene end by 4 bases; junction bases not matched to a gene: 1. This CDR3 has 13 residues. DNA for the CDR3: TGTGCCAGCAGTTTACCAGGGGGAGAGACCCAGTACTTC. Translating it yields CASSLPGGETQYF.

V and J are TRBV7-9 and TRBJ2-7; the D gene is possibly TRBD1 (5 bases). V lost 3 bases to trimming and J lost 8 bases, with 11 bases between them. The CDR3 sequence is 12 residues long. Germline CDR1 and CDR2: SEHNR and FQNEAQ (reference sequence). The DNA for the CDR3 is TGTGCCAGCAGCTTGGACACTCAGAAGCAGTACTTC. Translation gives CASSLDTQKQYF.

Worth noting for this clone: Other DNA sequences in this specimen translate into the identical CDR3. J is TRBJ1-2 and V is TRBV29-1; TRBD1 might be the D (6 bases). V was shortened by 7 bases and J by 2 bases, with 8 bases between the two germline ends. In germline, CDR1 is SQVTM, CDR2 ANQGSEA. The CDR3 is made up of 11 amino acids. The CDR3 DNA reads as TGCAGCGCCAGGGGAAACTATGGCTACACCTTC. The encoded protein is CSARGNYGYTF.